Listed here are 12 T cell receptor beta chains from one sample, sequenced in a study of shared clonotypes between healthy human individuals. Using immunoSEQ multiplex PCR, the repertoire was profiled, and TCRdb retains in-frame clones only, with some absent. The sample holds about 330,000 clones, 80% to 90% seen once. The sequenced sample was memory CD8+ T cells sorted from blood. The subset: CD45RO+ cells pooled with CCR7-negative TemRA cells. These receptors came from a man younger than 35 in good health.

The table lists this clone with a count of one. V usage is TRBV7-9 and J usage is TRBJ2-6; either TRBD1 or TRBD2 may fit D (6 bases each). Germline-derived CDR1 and CDR2 are SEHNR and FQNEAQ (reference sequence). The CDR3 has 16 residues. Trimming took off 1 base at V and 4 bases at J, with 11 bases between the two ends. The CDR3 here is CASSLVTGAGANVLTF. CDR3 coding DNA: TGTGCCAGCAGCTTAGTAACGGGGGCCGGGGCCAACGTCCTGACTTTC.

The rearrangement links TRBV7-4 to TRBJ2-1; 12 nucleotides align to TRBD2. The CDR3 is 16 residues long. Germline V gene sequence: CDR1 SGHVT, CDR2 SQSDAQ. With V trimmed by 2 bases and J by 7 bases, 6 bases remained unmatched. CDR3 sequence reads: CASSLITTSGRNEQFF. As DNA, the CDR3 is TGTGCCAGCAGCTTAATCACAACTAGCGGGAGGAATGAGCAGTTCTTC.

V and J are TRBV9 and TRBJ2-3; tentatively, D is TRBD2 (5 bases). The V end lost 4 bases, the J end lost 8 bases, and 17 bases lay between the germline ends. This CDR3 has 14 residues. Germline V gene data show CDR1 as SGDLS and CDR2 as YYNGEE. The CDR3 sequence: CASSPPVRASTQYF. CDR3 bases: TGTGCCAGCAGCCCCCCGGTGAGGGCAAGTACGCAGTATTTT.

The rearrangement uses TRBV28 and TRBJ1-5, with TRBD1 as a possible D gene (6 bases). This CDR3 spans 14 amino acids. CDR1 and CDR2 from the germline V gene are MDHEN and SYDVKM. V shed 5 bases and J shed 6 bases, with 14 bases lying between them. CDR3 nucleotides: TGTGCCAGCAGTCAGGGGCTCACTGGTCAGCCCCAGCATTTT. The encoded protein is CASSQGLTGQPQHF.

The DNA for the CDR3 is TGTGCCAGCAGCGCACCGGGACAGGGGTACGAGCAGTACTTC. It is translated as CASSAPGQGYEQYF. The chain couples TRBV5-6 to TRBJ2-7; 10 bases are shared with TRBD1. The trim removed 4 bases at V and 4 bases at J, leaving 5 bases unmatched. In germline, CDR1 is SGHDT, CDR2 YYEEEE. The CDR3 length is 14 residues.

This clone occurred a few times. The chain combines TRBV9 with TRBJ1-2; 7 bases agree with TRBD1. Germline V gene sequence: CDR1 SGDLS, CDR2 YYNGEE. There are 13 residues in the CDR3. Trimming removed 6 bases from V and 3 bases from J; junction bases left unmatched: 5. In DNA form, the CDR3 reads TGTGCCAGCACCATTGGACAGGACTATGGCTACACCTTC. Its translation is CASTIGQDYGYTF.

This rearrangement joins TRBV27 to TRBJ2-7; possibly TRBD2 for D (5 bases). Germline loops: CDR1 MNHEY, CDR2 SMNVEV (reference sequence). The CDR3 has 12 amino acids. Trimming left V 5 bases short and J 7 bases short, with 12 bases between. This chain's CDR3 is CASSAGLGEQYF. CDR3 sequence (DNA): TGTGCCAGCAGTGCAGGACTGGGGGAGCAGTACTTC.

The CDR3 sequence: CASSLTRDGYNSPLHF. The CDR3 DNA reads TGTGCCAGCAGCCTAACTAGGGACGGTTATAATTCACCCCTCCACTTT. V is TRBV2 and J is TRBJ1-6; a possible D gene is TRBD1 (5 bases). V was clipped by 6 bases and J by 4 bases, with 16 bases between them. Germline lookup yields CDR1 SNHLY and CDR2 FYNNEI. CDR3 size: 16 residues. Looking up the rest from reference TRBV2 and TRBJ1-6 gives the full variable domain: EPEVTQTPSHQVTQMGQEVILRCVPISNHLYFYWYRQILGQKVEFLVSFYNNEISEKSEIFDDQFSVERPDGSNFTLKIRSTKLEDSAMYFCASSLTRDGYNSPLHFGNGTRLTVT.

The chain joins TRBV9 to TRBJ2-1; no clear D. V shed 0 bases and J shed 1 base, with 5 bases lying between them. This CDR3 has 14 amino acids. Germline V gene data show CDR1 as SGDLS and CDR2 as YYNGEE. CDR3 nucleotides: TGTGCCAGCAGCGTAGTGCATTCCTACAATGAGCAGTTCTTC. It encodes CASSVVHSYNEQFF.

The chain couples TRBV15 to TRBJ2-3; a possible D gene is TRBD2 (6 bases). V dropped 0 bases and J dropped 5 bases, with 6 bases sitting between them. The CDR3 loop spans 13 amino acids. CDR1 LNHNV and CDR2 YYDKDF come from the germline V gene (reference sequence). The CDR3 protein is CATSREGGDTQYF. CDR3 nucleotide sequence: TGTGCCACCAGCAGAGAGGGGGGAGATACGCAGTATTTT.

The chain has TRBV29-1 and TRBJ1-2, with D possibly being TRBD1 (5 bases). V lost 6 bases to trimming and J lost 4 bases, with 15 bases between them. The CDR3 consists of 13 residues. CDR1 and CDR2 (germline): SQVTM, ANQGSEA. The CDR3 is CSVERRDGYGYTF. DNA for the CDR3: TGCAGCGTCGAACGCCGGGACGGCTATGGCTACACCTTC. Complete variable domain (other parts from reference TRBV29-1 and TRBJ1-2): SAVISQKPSRDICQRGTSLTIQCQVDSQVTMMFWYRQQPGQSLTLIATANQGSEATYESGFVIDKFPISRPNLTFSTLTVSNMSPEDSSIYLCSVERRDGYGYTFGSGTRLTVV.

The chain joins TRBV5-4 to TRBJ2-5; 11 nucleotides align to TRBD2. The CDR3 length is 16 residues. V gave up 3 bases and J gave up 2 bases; unmatched junction bases: 6. Germline lookup yields CDR1 SGHNT and CDR2 YYREEE (reference sequence). CDR3: CASSYGLAGPQETQYF. As DNA, the CDR3 is TGTGCCAGCAGCTACGGACTAGCGGGTCCTCAAGAGACCCAGTACTTC.